This paragraph reports one T cell receptor (beta chain). The data belong to a study of blood T cell repertoires in COVID-19. As originally analysed: The assay estimated nucleated cells by amplifying reference gene primers. The data were produced by immunoSEQ multiplex PCR, yet TCRdb's version contains in-frame clones alone and is incomplete. From that table come the V and J calls and clone size; the DNA was used to work out D and trimming. The sample has approximately 330,000 clones, about nine tenths seen once. Germline CDR1 SGHTA, CDR2 FQGNSA. The CDR3 has 18 amino acids. V lost 3 bases and J lost 4; bases outside the gene matches: 8.

The sample was peripheral blood. The gene calls are TRBV7-2 and TRBJ2-6; TRBD1 aligns across 11 bases. This TCR was recovered from a man aged 30 to 39 with COVID-19, enrolled during active disease. The CDR3 DNA is TGTGCCAGCAGCTTTCGGACAGGGGGCTTGGGCGGGGCCAACGTCCTGACTTTC. This gives the protein CASSFRTGGLGGANVLTF.